The clone carrying this T cell receptor (beta chain) was seen only once. Time point: cycle 4 day 1 (C4D1), after five to seven weeks of nivolumab. Each and every patient relapsed after autologous stem cell transplantation, and patients got differing brentuximab vedotin exposure. Assay used: immunoSEQ multiplex PCR; TCRdb lists only in-frame clones, some missing. The table includes tens of thousands of clones, 87% detected once. These data come from a study of PD-1 blockade in classical Hodgkin lymphoma. Germline loops: CDR1 MGHDK, CDR2 SYGVNS. V lost 6 bases and J lost 2, with 6 bases in between. This CDR3 has 12 residues.

Sequenced material: peripheral blood mononuclear cells (PBMCs), taken before the fourth cycle of nivolumab. The source is a human donor with classical Hodgkin lymphoma. The chain links TRBV25-1 to TRBJ2-3; the D is unclear. CDR3 nucleotide sequence: TGTGCCAGCAGAGGGAACACAGATACGCAGTATTTT. This codes for CASRGNTDTQYF.